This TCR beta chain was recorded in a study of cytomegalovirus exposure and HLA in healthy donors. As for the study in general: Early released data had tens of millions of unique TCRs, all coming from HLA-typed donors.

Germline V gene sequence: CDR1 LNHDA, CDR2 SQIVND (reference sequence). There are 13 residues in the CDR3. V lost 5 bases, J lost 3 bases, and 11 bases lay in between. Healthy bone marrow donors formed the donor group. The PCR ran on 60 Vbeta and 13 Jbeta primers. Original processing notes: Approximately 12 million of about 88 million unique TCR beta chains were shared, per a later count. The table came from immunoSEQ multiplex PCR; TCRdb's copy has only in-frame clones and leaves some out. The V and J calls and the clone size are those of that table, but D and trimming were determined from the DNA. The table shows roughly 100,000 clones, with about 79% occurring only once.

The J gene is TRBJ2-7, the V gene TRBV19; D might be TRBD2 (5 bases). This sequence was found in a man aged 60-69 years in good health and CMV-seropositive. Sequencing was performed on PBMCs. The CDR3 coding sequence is TGTGCCAGTAGTCCCGGGATTTACTACGAGCAGTACTTC. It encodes CASSPGIYYEQYF.